The 7 T cell receptor beta chains listed next were all sequenced from one sample in a study of shared clonotypes between healthy human individuals. Some clones are missing from TCRdb's copy, which holds only in-frame ones; the method was immunoSEQ multiplex PCR. The top ten clones hold 0.35% to 0.45% of a sample with about 2.3 million clones, roughly 93% of them seen once. Source material: naive CD4+ T cells from PBMCs. Subset given: CD45RA+ positively selected. Receptor source: a man aged 18 to 30 in good health. Some clones in this sample may be carry-over from other donors' samples.

This chain connects TRBV5-1 to TRBJ2-5, with D perhaps matching TRBD1 or TRBD2 (5 bases each). Trimming shortened V by 4 bases and J by 1 base, and 11 bases separated the two germline ends. CDR3 length: 14 residues. From germline, CDR1 is SGHRS and CDR2 YFSETQ. The CDR3 reads CASSGGYSQETQYF. The CDR3, as DNA: TGCGCCAGCAGCGGGGGATACAGCCAAGAGACCCAGTACTTC.

The chain couples TRBV4-1 to TRBJ2-1, with 7 nucleotides matching TRBD1. The CDR3 spans 15 residues. In germline, CDR1 is MGHRA, CDR2 YSYEKL. V was clipped by 1 base and J by 10 bases; unmatched bases: 10. CDR3 sequence: CASSQVVTGEWEQFF. The CDR3 DNA reads TGCGCCAGCAGCCAAGTGGTTACAGGGGAATGGGAGCAGTTCTTC.

The J gene is TRBJ2-5, the V gene TRBV5-8; a possible D gene is TRBD1 (8 bases). Germline CDR1 SGHTS, CDR2 YDEGEE. The CDR3 totals 15 residues. The V end was cut by 2 bases, the J end by 1 base, with 12 bases between. The CDR3 bases are TGTGCCAGCAGCTTACAGGGGGGGACCCAAGAGACCCAGTACTTC. It is translated as CASSLQGGTQETQYF. Supplemented by reference TRBV5-8 and TRBJ2-5, the full variable domain reads EAGVTQSPTHLIKTRGQQATLRCSPISGHTSVYWYQQALGLGLQFLLWYDEGEERNRGNFPPRFSGRQFPNYSSELNVNALELEDSALYLCASSLQGGTQETQYFGPGTRLLVL.

This clone was detected only once. This sequence joins TRBV6-1 and TRBJ2-1; D is unclear. The V end lost 2 bases, the J end lost 0 bases, and 11 bases lay between the germline ends. Germline assignment: CDR1 MNHNS and CDR2 SASEGT. CDR3 length: 16 amino acids. The CDR3 DNA reads as TGTGCCAGCAGTGAACACGGGCGCCTCTCCTACAATGAGCAGTTCTTC. This codes for CASSEHGRLSYNEQFF.

The chain is built from TRBV14 and TRBJ1-4; D is possibly TRBD1 (5 bases). Trimming shortened V by 4 bases and J by 11 bases, and 14 bases separated the two germline ends. The CDR3 runs 13 residues. Germline CDR1 and CDR2: SGHDN and FVKESK. The CDR3 sequence is CASSLTLGTKLFF. The CDR3 DNA sequence: TGTGCCAGCAGCCTAACCTTGGGGACGAAACTGTTTTTT.

This chain joins TRBV5-4 and TRBJ2-1; possible D gene TRBD1, 5 bases. This CDR3 region has 12 residues. Germline assignment: CDR1 SGHNT and CDR2 YYREEE (reference sequence). The V gene lost 0 bases and the J gene lost 13 bases, with 11 bases spanning the gap. As DNA, the CDR3 is TGTGCCAGCAGCTTGGGGGGCAGGTCACAGTTCTTC. This encodes CASSLGGRSQFF.

This clone showed up just a few times. Other DNA sequences of this sample code for an identical CDR3. J is TRBJ2-1 and V is TRBV28; tentative D call: TRBD2 (5 bases). Deletions cut 3 bases from V and 0 bases from J, with 6 bases between. This CDR3 has 14 amino acids. Germline CDR1 reads MDHEN; CDR2 reads SYDVKM. CDR3 nucleotide sequence: TGTGCCAGCAGTTTGAGGGCCTCCTACAATGAGCAGTTCTTC. Its translation is CASSLRASYNEQFF.